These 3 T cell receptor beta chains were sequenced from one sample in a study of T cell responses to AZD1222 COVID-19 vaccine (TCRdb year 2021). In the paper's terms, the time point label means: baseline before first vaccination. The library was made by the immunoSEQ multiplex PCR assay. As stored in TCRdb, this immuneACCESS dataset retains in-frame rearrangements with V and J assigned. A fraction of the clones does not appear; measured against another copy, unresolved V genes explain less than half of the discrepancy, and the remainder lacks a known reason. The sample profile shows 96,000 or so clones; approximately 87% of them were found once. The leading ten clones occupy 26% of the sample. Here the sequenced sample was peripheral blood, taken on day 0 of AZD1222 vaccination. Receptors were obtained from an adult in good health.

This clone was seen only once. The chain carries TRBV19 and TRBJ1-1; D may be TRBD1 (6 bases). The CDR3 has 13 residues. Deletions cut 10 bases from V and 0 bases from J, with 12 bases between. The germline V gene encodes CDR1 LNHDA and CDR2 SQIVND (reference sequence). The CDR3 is CATRQDLNTEAFF. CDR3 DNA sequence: TGTGCCACCAGACAGGATCTGAACACTGAAGCTTTCTTT.

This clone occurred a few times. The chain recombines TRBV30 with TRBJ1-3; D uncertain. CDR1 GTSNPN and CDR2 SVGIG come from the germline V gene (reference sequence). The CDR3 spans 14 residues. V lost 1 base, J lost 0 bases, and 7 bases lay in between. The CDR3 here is CAWSEGYSGNTIYF. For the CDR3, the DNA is TGTGCCTGGAGTGAGGGATACTCTGGAAACACCATATATTTT.

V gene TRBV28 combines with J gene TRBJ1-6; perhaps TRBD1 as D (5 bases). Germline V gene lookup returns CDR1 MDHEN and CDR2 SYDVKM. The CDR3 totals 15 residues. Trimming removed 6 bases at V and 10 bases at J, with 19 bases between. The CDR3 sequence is CASSRGVGPFSPLHF. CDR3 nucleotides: TGTGCCAGCAGCCGGGGGGTTGGCCCGTTCTCACCCCTCCACTTT.